This TCR beta chain is drawn from a study of T-cell reconstitution after alpha-beta-depleted transplantation in children listed by TCRdb under 2016. Study-level background: T-cell immune reconstitution after TCRalphabeta/CD19-depleted allogeneic hematopoietic cell transplantation in children was quantitatively tracked in the study by means of TCR repertoire profiling.

The germline V gene (reference sequence) sets CDR1 to DFQATT and CDR2 to SNEGSKA. The germline ends are 14 bases apart after V is trimmed by 6 bases and J by 10 bases. The CDR3 goes from the cysteine to the phenylalanine over 11 residues. Only the CDR3 region is kept as DNA, spanning 33 bases read in frame from base 1. The paper as a whole reports these results and caveats: In some patients, high TCRbeta diversity at day 60 was attributed to recipient T cells and intrathymic progenitors that had survived conditioning. The frequencies of hyperexpanded clones fell over the following months, and after one year, T-cell counts and TCRbeta diversity were mostly attributed to newly produced T cells. Apparently early alphabetaT-cell count recovery about two months after transplant reportedly relied on only several hundred rapidly expanded clones derived from non-depleted graft cells.

The library was obtained by PCR. The sequencer was an Illumina HiSeq 2500. Molecular barcoding was employed in the preparation of TCR libraries, with unique molecular identifiers being used to normalize TCRbeta repertoire quantification. The public reads were reprocessed in TCRdb via fastp at Q25 and MiXCR, keeping in-frame beta chains. For every CDR3 protein sequence, its rows merge into one entry that carries the most common genes and DNA. This sample has approximately 150,000 distinct CDR3 sequences in its table, and roughly 8.8% of those were observed once. About a sixth of the sample lies in the top ten. As concerns this clonotype: Its antigen has not been determined. One base away there is no much larger clone; base qualities are not given.

This specimen's treatment or condition label, per the study, means: allogeneic hematopoietic cell transplantation with graft depleted of TCRalphabeta T cells and CD19 B cells. The transplant recipients were children given TCRalphabeta/CD19-depleted allogeneic hematopoietic cell grafts. This TCR was recovered from a female patient aged 2-15 years who had a stem cell transplant for congenital amegakaryocytic thrombocytopenia, so the T cells may come from the graft donor. The source material was PBMCs, mostly from graft donor cells, sampled 180 days after TCRalphabeta/CD19-depleted stem cell transplant. The chain was built from TRBV20-1 and TRBJ2-3, with TRBD2 perhaps the D gene, on 6 matching bases. The CDR3 protein is CSARWGEAQYF. The bases read TGCAGTGCGAGATGGGGGGAGGCGCAGTATTTT.